Listed below are T cell receptor beta chains from one sample, sequenced in a study of blood T cell repertoires in COVID-19. Produced via immunoSEQ multiplex PCR; TCRdb's table is partial and in-frame only. The sample lists roughly 34,000 clones; roughly 90% were seen once. Sequencing input: peripheral blood. All receptors come from a man aged 60 to 69 with active or convalescent COVID-19. Each CDR3 is given with its conserved first and last residue. Each record gives: CDR3 DNA, CDR3 protein, D gene, clone size, V gene, J gene. The D gene is left open where the match is weak. Where a row states a size, it is once, few, many or the class of an expanded clone; other rows omit it.

TGCAGCATTCAGGGACAGGGGGAAGGCTACACCTTC	CSIQGQGEGYTF	TRBD1	NA	TRBV29-1	TRBJ1-2
TGTGCCAGCAGTGCGGAGCGGGGGAACTTAGATGAGCAGTTCTTC	CASSAERGNLDEQFF	TRBD2	NA	TRBV25-1	TRBJ2-1
TGTGCCAGTACATTCGACAGGAACTATGGCTACACCTTC	CASTFDRNYGYTF	NA	NA	TRBV19	TRBJ1-2
TGTGCCAGCAGTGAAGCTAGGGGGCGAGAGGAGACCCAGTACTTC	CASSEARGREETQYF	TRBD1	NA	TRBV6-1	TRBJ2-5
TGTGCCATCAGCTTAGCGGGGGGGCGAGGCACAGATACGCAGTATTTT	CAISLAGGRGTDTQYF	TRBD2	NA	TRBV10-3	TRBJ2-3
TGTGCCAGCAGCCAGTTACTAGCGGGGGGTGGAAATGAGCAGTTCTTC	CASSQLLAGGGNEQFF	TRBD2	once	TRBV3-1/TRBV3-2	TRBJ2-1
TGTGCCAGCAGTCCAGACATCTACGAGCAGTACTTC	CASSPDIYEQYF	NA	NA	TRBV27	TRBJ2-7
TGCAGTGCTGTGCGGAACACTGAAGCTTTCTTT	CSAVRNTEAFF	NA	NA	TRBV20-1	TRBJ1-1
TGTGCCAGCAGCCCTAAGCTAGCGGGGGGGCAAAGTGAGCAGTTCTTC	CASSPKLAGGQSEQFF	TRBD2	NA	TRBV4-2	TRBJ2-1
TGTGCCAGCAGCGTTTCTAGCGGGAGTGTGACCGGGGAGCTGTTTTTT	CASSVSSGSVTGELFF	TRBD2	NA	TRBV9	TRBJ2-2
TGCGCCAGCAGCTTGGTTGGGACAGGGAACTATGGCTACACCTTC	CASSLVGTGNYGYTF	TRBD1	NA	TRBV5-1	TRBJ1-2
TGTGCCAGCACCCTAGAGCAGGGACTGAACTGGGGCACTGAAGCTTTCTTT	CASTLEQGLNWGTEAFF	NA	NA	TRBV5-6	TRBJ1-1
TGCGCCAGCAGCCTACTAACAGGGAAAGAGACCCAGTACTTC	CASSLLTGKETQYF	NA	NA	TRBV5-1	TRBJ2-5
TGTGCCAGCAGCTTAGAGACGGCAGCCAGGTACTATGGCTACACCTTC	CASSLETAARYYGYTF	NA	NA	TRBV7-2	TRBJ1-2
TGTGCCACCAGTGATTTGAATAAGAAGACAGGGCGGGACACTGAAGCTTTCTTT	CATSDLNKKTGRDTEAFF	TRBD1	NA	TRBV24-1	TRBJ1-1
TGTGCCAGCAGCCAAATGGGGGGGCGAAACTATGGCTACACCTTC	CASSQMGGRNYGYTF	NA	NA	TRBV25-1	TRBJ1-2
TGTGCCAGCAGCCCCCCTTACAGGGTAGCCAAAAACATTCAGTACTTC	CASSPPYRVAKNIQYF	NA	once	TRBV7-9	TRBJ2-4
TGTGCCAGCAGCCCCCGAGCATCTGGGGCCAACGTCCTGACTTTC	CASSPRASGANVLTF	NA	NA	TRBV11-2	TRBJ2-6
TGCGCCAGCAGCCAGCAACTAGTGTCGGGCAATGAGCAGTTCTTC	CASSQQLVSGNEQFF	NA	NA	TRBV5-1	TRBJ2-1
TGTGCCAGCAGCCCCCGGACAGGGGGCTTTGAAGCTTTCTTT	CASSPRTGGFEAFF	TRBD1	NA	TRBV7-6	TRBJ1-1
TGTGCCAGCGGGTGGGGAGTCTACTATGGCTACACCTTC	CASGWGVYYGYTF	NA	NA	TRBV12-3/TRBV12-4	TRBJ1-2
TGTGCCAGCAGCGCCCCCGTGCGGGAGACCGGGGAGCTGTTTTTT	CASSAPVRETGELFF	TRBD2	NA	TRBV11-2	TRBJ2-2
TGTGCCAGCAGGCGGACAGCGATTGATAGCAATCAGCCCCAGCATTTT	CASRRTAIDSNQPQHF	NA	once	TRBV27	TRBJ1-5
TGTGCCAGCGGCCGACAGGGGAACACTGAAGCTTTCTTT	CASGRQGNTEAFF	TRBD1	NA	TRBV3-1/TRBV3-2	TRBJ1-1
TGTGCCAGCAGTGAACATGGCCAGGGTAATGAAAAACTGTTTTTT	CASSEHGQGNEKLFF	NA	NA	TRBV25-1	TRBJ1-4